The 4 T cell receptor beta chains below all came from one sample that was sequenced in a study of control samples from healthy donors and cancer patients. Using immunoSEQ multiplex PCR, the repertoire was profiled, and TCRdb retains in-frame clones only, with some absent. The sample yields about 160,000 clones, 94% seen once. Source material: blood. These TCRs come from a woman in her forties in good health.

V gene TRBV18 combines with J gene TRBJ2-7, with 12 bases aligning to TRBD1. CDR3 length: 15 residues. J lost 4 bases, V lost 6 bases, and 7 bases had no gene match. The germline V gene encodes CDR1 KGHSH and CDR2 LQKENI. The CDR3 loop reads CASSQGQGAFYEQYF. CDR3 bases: TGTGCCAGCTCGCAGGGACAGGGGGCGTTTTACGAGCAGTACTTC.

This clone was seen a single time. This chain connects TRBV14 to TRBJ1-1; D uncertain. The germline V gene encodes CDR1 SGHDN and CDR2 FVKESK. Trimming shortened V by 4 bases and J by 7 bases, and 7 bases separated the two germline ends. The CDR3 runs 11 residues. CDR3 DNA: TGTGCCAGCAGCCCGACTCTTGAAGCTTTCTTT. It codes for CASSPTLEAFF.

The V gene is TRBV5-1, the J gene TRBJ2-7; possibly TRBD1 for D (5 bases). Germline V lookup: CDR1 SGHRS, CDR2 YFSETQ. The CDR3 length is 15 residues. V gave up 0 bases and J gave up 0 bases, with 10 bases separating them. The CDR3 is CASSLARGSSYEQYF. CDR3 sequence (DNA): TGCGCCAGCAGCTTGGCAAGGGGTAGCTCCTACGAGCAGTACTTC.

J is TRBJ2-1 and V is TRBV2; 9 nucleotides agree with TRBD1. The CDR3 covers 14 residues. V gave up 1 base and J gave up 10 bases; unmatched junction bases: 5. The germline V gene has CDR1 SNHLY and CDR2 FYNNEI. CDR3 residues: CASSEVGQGGEQFF. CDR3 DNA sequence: TGTGCCAGCAGTGAAGTGGGACAGGGTGGGGAGCAGTTCTTC. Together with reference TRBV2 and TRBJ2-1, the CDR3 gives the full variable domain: EPEVTQTPSHQVTQMGQEVILRCVPISNHLYFYWYRQILGQKVEFLVSFYNNEISEKSEIFDDQFSVERPDGSNFTLKIRSTKLEDSAMYFCASSEVGQGGEQFFGPGTRLTVL.